This TCR beta chain originates from a study of siplizumab effects on memory and regulatory T cells. CDR1 SQVTM and CDR2 ANQGSEA come from the germline V gene. Trimming removed 3 bases from V and 7 bases from J; junction bases left unmatched: 17. This CDR3 is 16 amino acids long. In each sample, roughly 100,000 TCR templates were assayed. The assay was immunoSEQ multiplex PCR, and TCRdb's table has in-frame clones only and misses some. The data hold 70,000 to 90,000 clones, with just under 90% observed a single time. Sequenced sample: CD4+ T cells sorted from blood. The source of this sequence is a human donor in good health. The chain combines TRBV29-1 with TRBJ1-2, with 7 bases identical to TRBD1. CDR3: CSVDHIETGPRGGYTF. CDR3 sequence (DNA): TGCAGCGTTGATCATATAGAGACAGGGCCTCGGGGTGGCTACACCTTC.